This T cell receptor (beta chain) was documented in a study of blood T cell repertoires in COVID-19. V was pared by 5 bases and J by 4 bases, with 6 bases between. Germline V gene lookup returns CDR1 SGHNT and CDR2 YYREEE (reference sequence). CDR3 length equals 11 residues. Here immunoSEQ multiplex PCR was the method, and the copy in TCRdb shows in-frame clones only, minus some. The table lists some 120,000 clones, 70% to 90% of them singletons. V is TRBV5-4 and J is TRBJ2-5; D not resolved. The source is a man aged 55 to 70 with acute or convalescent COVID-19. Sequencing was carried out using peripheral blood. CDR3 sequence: CASRYRETQYF. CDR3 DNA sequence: TGTGCCAGCAGATATCGAGAGACCCAGTACTTC.